These T cell receptor beta chains were read from a single sample in a study of blood T cell repertoires in COVID-19. Clones were sequenced by immunoSEQ multiplex PCR, and TCRdb holds only the in-frame ones, with some missing. The sample consists of about 130,000 clones, approximately 80% of them appearing once. Sequencing input: peripheral blood. The source of these receptors is a middle-aged man with active or convalescent COVID-19. The CDR3 runs from the conserved cysteine through the conserved F or W. D genes are given only for firm matches. Expanded clones get a size class; other rows say once, few or many, or leave the size out.

d_gene: -; v_gene: TRBV30; abundance: -; j_gene: TRBJ2-1; CDR3nt: TGTGCCTGGAGACGCCTAGGGAGTGAGCAGTTCTTC; CDR3aa: CAWRRLGSEQFF
d_gene: -; v_gene: TRBV5-1; abundance: -; j_gene: TRBJ2-2; CDR3nt: TGCGCCAGCAGCTTGGACACGACGAACACCGGGGAGCTGTTTTTT; CDR3aa: CASSLDTTNTGELFF
d_gene: TRBD1; v_gene: TRBV2; abundance: -; j_gene: TRBJ2-1; CDR3nt: TGTGCCAGCAGTGAATTGGCGGGGACAGGGGGAAAAACCCCCAACAATGAGCAGTTCTTC; CDR3aa: CASSELAGTGGKTPNNEQFF
d_gene: -; v_gene: TRBV3-1/TRBV3-2; abundance: -; j_gene: TRBJ2-1; CDR3nt: TGTGCCAGCAGCGCCTTGGCGGGGAATGAGCAGTTCTTC; CDR3aa: CASSALAGNEQFF
d_gene: TRBD1; v_gene: TRBV6-5; abundance: -; j_gene: TRBJ1-2; CDR3nt: TGTGCCAGCAGTAGACAGGGGAAGTATGGCTACACCTTC; CDR3aa: CASSRQGKYGYTF
d_gene: -; v_gene: TRBV28; abundance: -; j_gene: TRBJ1-2; CDR3nt: TGTGCCAGCAGGCGGGACGGTCTAAACTATGGCTACACCTTC; CDR3aa: CASRRDGLNYGYTF
d_gene: -; v_gene: TRBV30; abundance: -; j_gene: TRBJ2-5; CDR3nt: TGTGCCTGGAGAGGGCCCCGGAGGGAAGAGACCCAGTACTTC; CDR3aa: CAWRGPRREETQYF
d_gene: -; v_gene: TRBV11-2; abundance: -; j_gene: TRBJ1-2; CDR3nt: TGTGCCAGCAACCCAGGAACTAACTATGGCTACACCTTC; CDR3aa: CASNPGTNYGYTF
d_gene: -; v_gene: TRBV6-2/TRBV6-3; abundance: -; j_gene: TRBJ2-6; CDR3nt: TGTGCCAGCACCCCTACGAGGGGGTCCGGGGCCAACGTCCTGACTTTC; CDR3aa: CASTPTRGSGANVLTF
d_gene: -; v_gene: TRBV5-1; abundance: -; j_gene: TRBJ2-5; CDR3nt: TGCGCCAGCAGCCTATCACAAGAGACCCAGTACTTC; CDR3aa: CASSLSQETQYF
d_gene: -; v_gene: TRBV19; abundance: -; j_gene: TRBJ1-4; CDR3nt: TGTGCCAGTAGAAATATGGGGCAGGCATATGAAAAACTGTTTTTT; CDR3aa: CASRNMGQAYEKLFF
d_gene: TRBD1; v_gene: TRBV5-1; abundance: -; j_gene: TRBJ2-2; CDR3nt: TGCGCCAGCAGCTTTGACAGGGAAGATTTCGGCGGGGAGCTGTTTTTT; CDR3aa: CASSFDREDFGGELFF
d_gene: TRBD1; v_gene: TRBV6-5; abundance: -; j_gene: TRBJ2-7; CDR3nt: TGTGCCAGCAGGATCGACAGGGGCGCAGGTGAGCAGTACTTC; CDR3aa: CASRIDRGAGEQYF
d_gene: TRBD1; v_gene: TRBV11-2; abundance: -; j_gene: TRBJ2-1; CDR3nt: TGTGCCAGCAGTTTACGAGACAGGGGCTACAATGAGCAGTTCTTC; CDR3aa: CASSLRDRGYNEQFF
d_gene: TRBD1; v_gene: TRBV15; abundance: -; j_gene: TRBJ2-2; CDR3nt: TGTGCCACCAGCTTGGGACAGGCGAACACCGGGGAGCTGTTTTTT; CDR3aa: CATSLGQANTGELFF
d_gene: TRBD1; v_gene: TRBV3-1/TRBV3-2; abundance: -; j_gene: TRBJ1-5; CDR3nt: TGTGCCAGCAGCCAGGCCGGGACAGGGGGCAATCAGCCCCAGCATTTT; CDR3aa: CASSQAGTGGNQPQHF
d_gene: TRBD1; v_gene: TRBV5-1; abundance: -; j_gene: TRBJ1-2; CDR3nt: TGCGCCAGCAGCCCCGGACAGGGGGTAGGCTATGGCTACACCTTC; CDR3aa: CASSPGQGVGYGYTF
d_gene: TRBD1; v_gene: TRBV5-1; abundance: -; j_gene: TRBJ1-4; CDR3nt: TGCGCCAGCAGCGAAGGACAGGGTTTAGAAAAACTGTTTTTT; CDR3aa: CASSEGQGLEKLFF
d_gene: -; v_gene: TRBV5-4; abundance: -; j_gene: TRBJ1-4; CDR3nt: TGTGCCAGCAGACCGGACAGCGTTAATGAAAAACTGTTTTTT; CDR3aa: CASRPDSVNEKLFF
d_gene: TRBD1; v_gene: TRBV29-1; abundance: -; j_gene: TRBJ1-1; CDR3nt: TGCAGCGTTGAAATTGGACAGGGAACGAACACTGAAGCTTTCTTT; CDR3aa: CSVEIGQGTNTEAFF
d_gene: TRBD2; v_gene: TRBV4-2; abundance: -; j_gene: TRBJ2-1; CDR3nt: TGTGCCAGCAGCCAACTTTCCGGACTAGGGGCGGGAAATGAGCAGTTCTTC; CDR3aa: CASSQLSGLGAGNEQFF
d_gene: TRBD1; v_gene: TRBV27; abundance: -; j_gene: TRBJ1-2; CDR3nt: TGTGCCAGCAGTTTATACAGGACAGGGGGAGGCTACACCTTC; CDR3aa: CASSLYRTGGGYTF
d_gene: -; v_gene: TRBV2; abundance: few; j_gene: TRBJ1-3; CDR3nt: TGTGCCAGCAGAGGACGGGGGGGAAACACCATATATTTT; CDR3aa: CASRGRGGNTIYF
d_gene: TRBD1; v_gene: TRBV7-9; abundance: -; j_gene: TRBJ2-7; CDR3nt: TGTGCCAGCAGCTTATTGCCAGGGGGCTACGAGCAGTACTTC; CDR3aa: CASSLLPGGYEQYF
d_gene: TRBD1; v_gene: TRBV7-9; abundance: once; j_gene: TRBJ2-1; CDR3nt: TGTGCCAGCAGCGTGACCGGGACAGTAAGGAATGAGCAGTTCTTC; CDR3aa: CASSVTGTVRNEQFF
d_gene: TRBD2; v_gene: TRBV9; abundance: once; j_gene: TRBJ2-5; CDR3nt: TGTGCCAGCAGCGTAGGTTCTAGCGGACAACAAGAGACCCAGTACTTC; CDR3aa: CASSVGSSGQQETQYF
d_gene: -; v_gene: TRBV5-1; abundance: -; j_gene: TRBJ2-7; CDR3nt: TGCGCCAGCAACCGGGACTCGGGTACGAGGGAGCAGTACTTC; CDR3aa: CASNRDSGTREQYF
d_gene: -; v_gene: TRBV27; abundance: -; j_gene: TRBJ1-3; CDR3nt: TGTGCCAGCAGTCCGCCCACACAGGGATCTGGAAACACCATATATTTT; CDR3aa: CASSPPTQGSGNTIYF
d_gene: TRBD1; v_gene: TRBV3-1/TRBV3-2; abundance: -; j_gene: TRBJ1-2; CDR3nt: TGTGCCAGCAGCCAGGAATACAGGGGAAGCGGCTACACCTTC; CDR3aa: CASSQEYRGSGYTF
d_gene: TRBD2; v_gene: TRBV2; abundance: -; j_gene: TRBJ2-7; CDR3nt: TGTGCCAGCAGGCAGACTAGCGGGGGTAGTGAGCAGTACTTC; CDR3aa: CASRQTSGGSEQYF
d_gene: TRBD2; v_gene: TRBV25-1; abundance: -; j_gene: TRBJ2-1; CDR3nt: TGTGCCAGCAGTCCAGCGGGGCGCTCCTACAATGAGCAGTTCTTC; CDR3aa: CASSPAGRSYNEQFF
d_gene: TRBD1; v_gene: TRBV19; abundance: -; j_gene: TRBJ1-4; CDR3nt: TGTGCCAGTACCAGACAGGGATCAACTAATGAAAAACTGTTTTTT; CDR3aa: CASTRQGSTNEKLFF
d_gene: -; v_gene: TRBV5-6; abundance: -; j_gene: TRBJ2-7; CDR3nt: TGTGCCAGCAGCTCACAGGGACAAAACTACGAGCAGTACTTC; CDR3aa: CASSSQGQNYEQYF
d_gene: TRBD1; v_gene: TRBV2; abundance: -; j_gene: TRBJ1-4; CDR3nt: TGTGCCAGCAGTGTAGACAGGGCTTTTAATGAAAAACTGTTTTTT; CDR3aa: CASSVDRAFNEKLFF
d_gene: TRBD1; v_gene: TRBV29-1; abundance: -; j_gene: TRBJ1-1; CDR3nt: TGCAGCGTTTCCGGACAGGCGACTGAAGCTTTCTTT; CDR3aa: CSVSGQATEAFF
d_gene: TRBD1; v_gene: TRBV6-6; abundance: -; j_gene: TRBJ1-6; CDR3nt: TGTGCCAGCAGCCGAACCTATGGAGGACGCGGGACAGGGTATTCACCCCTCCACTTT; CDR3aa: CASSRTYGGRGTGYSPLHF
d_gene: TRBD1; v_gene: TRBV9; abundance: -; j_gene: TRBJ2-7; CDR3nt: TGTGCCAGCAGCGTAGTGGGACAGGGAGGGGAGCAGTACTTC; CDR3aa: CASSVVGQGGEQYF